This T cell receptor beta chain was recorded in a study of blood T cell repertoires in COVID-19. Study in general: From the United States, Italy and Spain came samples of acute and convalescent COVID-19.

Trimming took 2 bases from V and 0 from J, leaving 11 bases between them. CDR1 and CDR2 (germline): SGDLS, YYNGEE. This CDR3 comprises 16 residues. Assay used: immunoSEQ multiplex PCR; TCRdb lists only in-frame clones, some missing. The sample includes 150,000 to 200,000 clones, roughly 88% of them seen just once. This clone has only a few counts. This sample includes further DNA sequences coding for the same CDR3. The material sequenced was peripheral blood. The sequence came from a woman of 80 years or more with acute or convalescent COVID-19. The J gene is TRBJ1-4, the V gene TRBV9; D call uncertain. The CDR3 is CASSVGASATNEKLFF. The CDR3 nucleotides are TGTGCCAGCAGCGTGGGAGCCTCTGCAACTAATGAAAAACTGTTTTTT.